This T cell receptor (beta chain) originates from a study of blood T cell repertoires in COVID-19. On the study more broadly: PBMCs, B-cell-depleted T cells, or T cells provided the cDNA or gDNA that made up the material.

The CDR3 runs 15 residues. Germline values: CDR1 SNHLY, CDR2 FYNNEI. Germline trimming cut 4 bases from V and 4 bases from J; bases unmatched to any gene: 6. Sequencing used immunoSEQ multiplex PCR; TCRdb keeps in-frame clones, though not all of them. This table has fewer than 85,000 clones, more than 60% appearing once. This chain joins TRBV2 and TRBJ1-2, with 10 bases fitting TRBD1. Sample: peripheral blood. The receptor's source is a woman of 80 years or more with active or convalescent COVID-19. The CDR3 sequence: CASSAVTGGGYGYTF. Here the CDR3 DNA reads TGTGCCAGCAGTGCCGTGACAGGGGGCGGCTATGGCTACACCTTC.